The 28 T cell receptor beta chains presented below share a single source sample, sequenced in a study of CD8 T cells in Susac syndrome. It was with random hexamers that roughly 0.45 to 1 ug RNA was reverse transcribed. TCRdb independently ran MiXCR on the immunoSEQ multiplex PCR reads; one entry per CDR3 protein. Altogether about 210,000 distinct CDR3 sequences are present, roughly 94% being singletons, with the ten largest covering approximately 0.1%. The sample consisted of CD4+ T cells from PBMCs. The receptor set was obtained from a human donor in good health.

V is TRBV24-1 and J is TRBJ2-7, with 8 bases that match TRBD1. The ends lost 2 bases at V and 4 bases at J; junction bases unmatched: 15. This CDR3 comprises 18 residues. Germline CDR1 and CDR2: KGHDR and SFDVKD. The DNA of the CDR3 is TGTGCCACCAGTGATTCGGCACTGATGCGGACAGGGATGTACGAGCAGTACGTC. Translating it yields CATSDSALMRTGMYEQYV.

The J gene is TRBJ1-1, the V gene TRBV7-9; 8 positions agree with TRBD1. CDR1 and CDR2 (germline): SEHNR, FQNEAQ (reference sequence). This CDR3 has 14 amino acids. The V gene end was trimmed by 4 bases and the J gene end by 6 bases; junction bases not matched to a gene: 7. In DNA form, the CDR3 reads TGTGCCAGCAGCTCAGGGGGCTCGGGAGCTGAAGCTTTCTTT. It yields the protein CASSSGGSGAEAFF. Together with reference TRBV7-9 and TRBJ1-1, the CDR3 gives the full variable domain: DTGVSQNPRHKITKRGQNVTFRCDPISEHNRLYWYRQTLGQGPEFLTYFQNEAQLEKSRLLSDRFSAERPKGSFSTLEIQRTEQGDSAMYLCASSSGGSGAEAFFGQGTRLTVV.

V usage is TRBV9 and J usage is TRBJ2-6; TRBD2 aligns across 8 bases. This CDR3 contains 17 residues. V shed 4 bases and J 0 bases; nucleotides not matched to a gene: 6. Germline lookup yields CDR1 SGDLS and CDR2 YYNGEE. This chain's CDR3 is CASSPLGGASGANVLTF. CDR3 in DNA: TGTGCCAGCAGCCCACTCGGGGGGGCCTCTGGGGCCAACGTCCTGACTTTC.

The J gene is TRBJ2-7, the V gene TRBV20-1; D may be TRBD2 (6 bases). Trimming cost V 0 bases and J 0 bases, with 12 bases left between them. The CDR3 has 15 residues. CDR1 and CDR2 from the germline V gene are DFQATT and SNEGSKA (reference sequence). The CDR3 protein is CSARDLTGVSYEQYF. For the CDR3, the DNA is TGCAGTGCTAGAGATTTGACGGGGGTCTCCTACGAGCAGTACTTC.

The chain links TRBV15 to TRBJ1-4; TRBD1 matches 7 bases. This CDR3 is 14 amino acids long. Germline loops: CDR1 LNHNV, CDR2 YYDKDF (reference sequence). The ends lost 7 bases at V and 3 bases at J; junction bases unmatched: 5. The CDR3 reads CATTRGLSNEKLFF. CDR3 nucleotides: TGTGCCACCACCAGGGGGTTGTCTAATGAAAAACTGTTTTTT.

The chain joins TRBV6-5 to TRBJ1-4; D uncertain. This CDR3 is built from 14 residues. The germline V and J ends were trimmed by 6 bases and 4 bases, with 12 bases remaining between them. Looked up from germline, CDR1 is MNHEY and CDR2 is SVGAGI. CDR3 loop: CASRKTSFNEKLFF. The DNA of the CDR3 is TGTGCCAGCAGGAAGACAAGCTTTAATGAAAAACTGTTTTTT.

This chain connects TRBV29-1 to TRBJ1-1; TRBD1 aligns across 10 bases. The CDR3 has 16 residues. The V gene end was trimmed by 6 bases and the J gene end by 2 bases; junction bases not matched to a gene: 12. Germline CDR1 reads SQVTM; CDR2 reads ANQGSEA. CDR3 residues: CSVTGDRGQLNTEAFF. The CDR3 DNA sequence: TGCAGCGTGACCGGCGACAGGGGGCAACTAAACACTGAAGCTTTCTTT. Full variable domain (missing parts from reference TRBV29-1 and TRBJ1-1): SAVISQKPSRDICQRGTSLTIQCQVDSQVTMMFWYRQQPGQSLTLIATANQGSEATYESGFVIDKFPISRPNLTFSTLTVSNMSPEDSSIYLCSVTGDRGQLNTEAFFGQGTRLTVV.

The rearrangement links TRBV9 to TRBJ2-1; D remains ambiguous. The germline V and J ends were trimmed by 4 bases and 8 bases, with 16 bases remaining between them. The V gene's germline CDR1 is SGDLS and CDR2 YYNGEE. The CDR3 runs to 14 residues. CDR3 sequence: CASSPRGSYDEQFF. CDR3 nucleotides: TGTGCCAGCAGCCCCCGAGGCAGTTACGATGAGCAGTTCTTC.

CDR3 region: CASSDRGHEKLFF. The CDR3 DNA sequence: TGCGCCAGCAGCGACAGGGGGCATGAAAAACTGTTTTTT. The V call is TRBV5-1, the J call TRBJ1-4; 10 bases are shared with TRBD1. Germline CDR1 SGHRS, CDR2 YFSETQ. The CDR3 covers 13 residues. V shed 4 bases, J shed 6 bases, and the junction held 0 bases outside the gene matches.

This clonotype was counted once. Germline is not matched at one junction end, which may reflect a read error. This sequence joins TRBV7-2 and TRBJ2-3, with 9 bases matching TRBD1. The CDR3 covers 10 residues. Germline CDR1 SGHTA, CDR2 FQGNSA. The CDR3 region is CASSLGQGPF. The CDR3 coding sequence is TGTGCCAGCAGCTTGGGACAGGGCCCCTTT.

The chain employs TRBV5-1 and TRBJ2-1; D possibly corresponds to TRBD2 (5 bases). V dropped 6 bases and J dropped 9 bases, with 13 bases sitting between them. Germline V CDR1 and CDR2: SGHRS, YFSETQ. The CDR3 is 12 residues long. CDR3 sequence: CASTLEWGEQFF. The DNA of the CDR3 is TGCGCCAGCACACTAGAATGGGGTGAGCAGTTCTTC.

The CDR3 region has the DNA TGTGCCTGGAGTGCGTCAGGGGCTCAGCCCCAGCATTTT. It yields the protein CAWSASGAQPQHF. This sequence joins TRBV30 and TRBJ1-5, with D possibly matching TRBD1 (6 bases). The V end was cut by 1 base, the J end by 6 bases, with 10 bases between. The germline V gene encodes CDR1 GTSNPN and CDR2 SVGIG (reference sequence). The CDR3 runs 13 residues.

The chain uses TRBV20-1 and TRBJ2-3; TRBD2 is a possible D gene (5 bases). Germline loops: CDR1 DFQATT, CDR2 SNEGSKA (reference sequence). The CDR3 has 15 residues. V was pared by 3 bases and J by 2 bases, with 15 bases between. In nucleotides, the CDR3 is TGCAGTGCTAGCCAACTAGTAGGACTCACAGATACGCAGTATTTT. Translating it yields CSASQLVGLTDTQYF.

This rearrangement joins TRBV7-9 to TRBJ1-2, with D unclear. Germline V CDR1 and CDR2: SEHNR, FQNEAQ (reference sequence). The length of the CDR3 is 14 residues. The V gene lost 5 bases and the J gene lost 8 bases, with 18 bases spanning the gap. As DNA, the CDR3 is TGTGCCAGCAGCCTTGGCCCACTAGGGTTCGGCTACACCTTC. This sequence encodes CASSLGPLGFGYTF.

This rearrangement joins TRBV3-1 to TRBJ2-3, with TRBD2 identical over 10 bases. J gave up 5 bases and V 3 bases, and 17 bases lay outside the gene matches. The CDR3 is 19 residues long. CDR1 is LGHDT, CDR2 YNNKEL, per germline (reference sequence). The CDR3: CASSHNAQAGGPSKDTQYF. Here the CDR3 DNA reads TGTGCCAGCAGCCACAACGCCCAAGCGGGAGGGCCCAGTAAAGATACGCAGTATTTT.

The V and J genes are TRBV7-2 and TRBJ2-6; D remains unclear. V was clipped by 8 bases and J by 4 bases, with 9 bases between them. The CDR3 has 13 amino acids. Germline CDR1 reads SGHTA; CDR2 reads FQGNSA. CDR3 region: CASGVGGANVLTF. Written as DNA, the CDR3 is TGTGCCAGCGGAGTAGGAGGGGCCAACGTCCTGACTTTC.

The CDR3 DNA reads TGTGCCAGCAGCTCAGACAGAGGCCGGCCCACAGATACGCAGTATTTT. This translates into CASSSDRGRPTDTQYF. This sequence joins TRBV7-2 and TRBJ2-3, with a weak D call TRBD1 (5 bases). Per the germline V gene, CDR1 is SGHTA and CDR2 is FQGNSA. V was cut by 4 bases and J by 2 bases, with 16 bases left in between. The CDR3 contains 16 residues.

The CDR3: CASSSPAAGLNEQYV. CDR3 sequence (DNA): TGTGCCAGCAGTTCCCCAGCAGCGGGATTGAACGAGCAGTACGTC. The chain recombines TRBV28 with TRBJ2-7; TRBD2 agrees at 7 bases. CDR1 MDHEN and CDR2 SYDVKM come from the germline V gene. This CDR3 is 15 amino acids long. Germline trimming cut 4 bases from V and 5 bases from J; bases unmatched to any gene: 11.

V usage is TRBV5-1 and J usage is TRBJ1-2, with D perhaps matching TRBD1 (5 bases). The CDR3 length is 13 residues. Trimming left V 3 bases short and J 6 bases short, with 12 bases between. From germline, CDR1 is SGHRS and CDR2 YFSETQ. The CDR3 loop reads CASSSDRLDGYTF. The CDR3, as DNA: TGCGCCAGCAGCTCCGACAGATTGGATGGCTACACCTTC.

This rearrangement joins TRBV4-3 to TRBJ1-6, with 10 positions matching TRBD1. The length of the CDR3 is 15 residues. Germline CDR1 LGHNA, CDR2 YSLEER. V lost 2 bases, J lost 8 bases, and 3 bases stayed unmatched. The CDR3 spells CASSQRTGGDSPLHF. Written as DNA, the CDR3 is TGCGCCAGCAGCCAAAGGACAGGGGGAGATTCACCCCTCCACTTT.

The V gene is TRBV5-1, the J gene TRBJ1-1; weak D call: TRBD1 (6 bases). The CDR3 is 15 residues long. Germline V gives CDR1 SGHRS, CDR2 YFSETQ. Trimming took off 4 bases at V and 1 base at J, with 14 bases between the two ends. The CDR3 is CASSAGHAKNTEAFF. In DNA, the CDR3 is TGCGCCAGCAGCGCGGGACATGCGAAGAACACTGAAGCTTTCTTT.

The chain carries TRBV27 and TRBJ2-6, with D hard to call. The germline V gene encodes CDR1 MNHEY and CDR2 SMNVEV (reference sequence). The CDR3 runs to 14 residues. The V end lost 6 bases, the J end lost 1 base, and 7 bases lay between the germline ends. The CDR3 region has the DNA TGTGCCAGCAGGATCATATCTGGGGCCAACGTCCTGACTTTC. Its protein product is CASRIISGANVLTF.

This rearrangement joins TRBV5-1 to TRBJ1-5; D gene ambiguous. CDR3 size: 14 residues. Trimming shortened V by 4 bases and J by 5 bases, and 13 bases separated the two germline ends. Germline V gives CDR1 SGHRS, CDR2 YFSETQ. The CDR3 region is CASSTDGRDQPQHF. CDR3 nucleotide sequence: TGCGCCAGCAGCACGGACGGAAGAGATCAGCCCCAGCATTTT.

This chain connects TRBV20-1 to TRBJ2-3; 9 nucleotides agree with TRBD2. Trimming cost V 0 bases and J 0 bases; bases outside gene matches: 7. From germline, CDR1 is DFQATT and CDR2 SNEGSKA (reference sequence). The CDR3 has 17 amino acids. The CDR3: CSARDSGLASSTDTQYF. The CDR3 DNA reads as TGCAGTGCTAGAGATTCCGGACTAGCGTCTAGCACAGATACGCAGTATTTT.

This chain uses TRBV9 with TRBJ1-2, with D perhaps matching TRBD1 (6 bases). The CDR3 sequence is 15 residues long. Trimming shortened V by 0 bases and J by 5 bases, and 14 bases separated the two germline ends. In germline, CDR1 is SGDLS, CDR2 YYNGEE. The CDR3, as DNA: TGTGCCAGCAGCGTAGCCGGACAGCCCCTTTATGGCTACACCTTC. Its protein product is CASSVAGQPLYGYTF.

The chain carries TRBV4-1 and TRBJ2-7; maybe TRBD2 (6 bases). CDR1 and CDR2 (germline): MGHRA, YSYEKL. This CDR3 has 15 amino acids. The V end lost 1 base, the J end lost 5 bases, and 15 bases lay between the germline ends. The DNA of the CDR3 is TGCGCCAGCAGCCAAGTGGTGGGAGGAAGCAACGAGCAGTACGTC. Amino acid sequence: CASSQVVGGSNEQYV.

A single count supports this clonotype. V and J are TRBV27 and TRBJ2-4; no definite D call. The germline V gene has CDR1 MNHEY and CDR2 SMNVEV (reference sequence). Trimming pared 3 bases from V and 2 bases from J, leaving 8 bases between. The CDR3 totals 14 residues. The chain's CDR3 is CASSLPGSKNIQYF. The CDR3 DNA reads TGTGCCAGCAGTTTGCCCGGGTCCAAAAACATTCAGTACTTC.

The rearrangement joins TRBV20-1 to TRBJ1-5, with D uncertain. Looked up from germline, CDR1 is DFQATT and CDR2 is SNEGSKA (reference sequence). V gave up 3 bases and J gave up 0 bases, with 9 bases separating them. This CDR3 spans 14 amino acids. CDR3 amino acids: CSARVTNSNQPQHF. CDR3 DNA: TGCAGTGCTAGGGTGACAAATAGCAATCAGCCCCAGCATTTT.